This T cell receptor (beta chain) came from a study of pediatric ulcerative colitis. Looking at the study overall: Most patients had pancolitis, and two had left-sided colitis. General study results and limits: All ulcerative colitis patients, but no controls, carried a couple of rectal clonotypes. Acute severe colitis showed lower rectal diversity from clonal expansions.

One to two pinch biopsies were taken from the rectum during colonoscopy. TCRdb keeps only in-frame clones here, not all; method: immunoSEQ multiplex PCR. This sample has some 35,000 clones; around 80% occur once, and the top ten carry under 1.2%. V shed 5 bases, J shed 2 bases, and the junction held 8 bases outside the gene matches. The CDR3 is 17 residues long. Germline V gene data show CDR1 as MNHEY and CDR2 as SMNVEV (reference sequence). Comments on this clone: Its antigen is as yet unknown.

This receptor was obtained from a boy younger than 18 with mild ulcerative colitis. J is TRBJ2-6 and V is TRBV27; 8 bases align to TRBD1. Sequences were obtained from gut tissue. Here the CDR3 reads CASSAGGGSTGANVLTF. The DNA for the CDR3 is TGTGCCAGCAGTGCAGGGGGCGGTTCGACTGGGGCCAACGTCCTGACTTTC.